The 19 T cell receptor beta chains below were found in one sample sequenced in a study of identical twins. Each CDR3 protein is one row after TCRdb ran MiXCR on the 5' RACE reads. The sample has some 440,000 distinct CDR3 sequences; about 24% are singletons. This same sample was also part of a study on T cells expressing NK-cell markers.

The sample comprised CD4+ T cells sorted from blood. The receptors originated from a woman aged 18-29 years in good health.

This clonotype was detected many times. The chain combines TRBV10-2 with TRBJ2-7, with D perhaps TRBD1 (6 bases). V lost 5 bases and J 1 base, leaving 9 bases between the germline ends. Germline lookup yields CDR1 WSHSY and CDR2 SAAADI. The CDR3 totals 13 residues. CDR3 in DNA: TGCGCCAGCAGTCCGGGACATTCCTACGAGCAGTACTTC. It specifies CASSPGHSYEQYF.

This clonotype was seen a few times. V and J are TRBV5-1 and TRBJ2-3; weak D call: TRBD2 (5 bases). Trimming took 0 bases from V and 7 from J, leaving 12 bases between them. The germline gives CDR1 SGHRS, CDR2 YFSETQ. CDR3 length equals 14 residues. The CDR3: CASSLGGGGHTQYF. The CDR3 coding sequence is TGCGCCAGCAGCTTGGGAGGAGGCGGGCATACGCAGTATTTT.

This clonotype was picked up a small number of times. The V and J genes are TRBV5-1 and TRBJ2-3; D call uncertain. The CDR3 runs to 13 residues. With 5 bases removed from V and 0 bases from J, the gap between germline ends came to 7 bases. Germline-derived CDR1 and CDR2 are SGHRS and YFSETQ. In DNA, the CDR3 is TGCGCCAGCAGTCTGTATAGCACAGATACGCAGTATTTT. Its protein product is CASSLYSTDTQYF.

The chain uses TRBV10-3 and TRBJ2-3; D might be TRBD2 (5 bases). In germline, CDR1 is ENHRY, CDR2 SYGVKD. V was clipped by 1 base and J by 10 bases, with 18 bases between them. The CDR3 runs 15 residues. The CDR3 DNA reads TGTGCCATCAGTGAGTTCGATTCTCAGCGGAACCCGCAGTATTTT. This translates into CAISEFDSQRNPQYF.

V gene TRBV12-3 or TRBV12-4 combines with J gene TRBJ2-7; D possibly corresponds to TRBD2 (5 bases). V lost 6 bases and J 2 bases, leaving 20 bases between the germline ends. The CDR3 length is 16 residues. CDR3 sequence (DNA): TGTGCCAGCAGCCGAGGGCTGTGGGAGCGGACCTACGAGCAGTACTTC. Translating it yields CASSRGLWERTYEQYF.

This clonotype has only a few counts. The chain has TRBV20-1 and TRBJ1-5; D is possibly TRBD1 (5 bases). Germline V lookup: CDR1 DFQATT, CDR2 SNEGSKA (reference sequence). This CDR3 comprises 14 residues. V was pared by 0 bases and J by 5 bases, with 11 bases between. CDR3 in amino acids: CSARDLRGDQPQHF. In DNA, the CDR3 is TGCAGTGCTAGAGATCTGAGGGGTGATCAGCCCCAGCATTTT.

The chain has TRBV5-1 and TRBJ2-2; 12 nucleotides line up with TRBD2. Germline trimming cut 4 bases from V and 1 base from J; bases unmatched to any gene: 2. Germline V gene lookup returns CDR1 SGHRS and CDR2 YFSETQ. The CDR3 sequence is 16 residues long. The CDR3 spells CASSQLAGGNTGELFF. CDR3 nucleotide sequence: TGCGCCAGCAGCCAACTAGCGGGAGGGAACACCGGGGAGCTGTTTTTT. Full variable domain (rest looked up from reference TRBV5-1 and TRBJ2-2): KAGVTQTPRYLIKTRGQQVTLSCSPISGHRSVSWYQQTPGQGLQFLFEYFSETQRNKGNFPGRFSGRQFSNSRSEMNVSTLELGDSALYLCASSQLAGGNTGELFFGEGSRLTVL.

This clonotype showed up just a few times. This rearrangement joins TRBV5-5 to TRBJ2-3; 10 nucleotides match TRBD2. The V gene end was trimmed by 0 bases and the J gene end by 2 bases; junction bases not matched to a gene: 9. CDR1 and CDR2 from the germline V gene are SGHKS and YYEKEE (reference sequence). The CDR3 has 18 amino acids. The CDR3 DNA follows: TGTGCCAGCAGCTTGGTGGGCGGACTAGCGGATATCACAGATACGCAGTATTTT. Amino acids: CASSLVGGLADITDTQYF.

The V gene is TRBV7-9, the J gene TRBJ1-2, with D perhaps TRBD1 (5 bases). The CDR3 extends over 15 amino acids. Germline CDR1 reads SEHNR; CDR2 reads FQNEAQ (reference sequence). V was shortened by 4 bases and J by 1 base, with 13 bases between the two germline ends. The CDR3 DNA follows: TGTGCCAGCAGCTCCCGGCGGGGCAATAACTATGGCTACACCTTC. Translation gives CASSSRRGNNYGYTF.

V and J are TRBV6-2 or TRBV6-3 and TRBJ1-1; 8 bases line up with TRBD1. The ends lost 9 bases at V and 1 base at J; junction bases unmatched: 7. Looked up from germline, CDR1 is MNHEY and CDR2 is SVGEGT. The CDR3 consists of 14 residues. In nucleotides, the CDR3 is TGTGCCAGTACGCCTCAGGGGGCGAACACTGAAGCTTTCTTT. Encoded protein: CASTPQGANTEAFF.

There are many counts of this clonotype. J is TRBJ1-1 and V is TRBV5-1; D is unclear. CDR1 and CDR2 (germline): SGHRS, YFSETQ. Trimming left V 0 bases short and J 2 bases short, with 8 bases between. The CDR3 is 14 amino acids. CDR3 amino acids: CASSLEPKNTEAFF. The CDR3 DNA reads TGCGCCAGCAGCTTGGAGCCGAAAAACACTGAAGCTTTCTTT.

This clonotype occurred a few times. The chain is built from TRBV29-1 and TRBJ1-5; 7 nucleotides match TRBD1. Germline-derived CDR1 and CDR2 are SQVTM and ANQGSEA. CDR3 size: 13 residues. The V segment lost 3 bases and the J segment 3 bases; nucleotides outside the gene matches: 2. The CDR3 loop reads CSVETGPNQPQHF. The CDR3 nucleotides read TGCAGCGTTGAGACAGGGCCCAATCAGCCCCAGCATTTT.

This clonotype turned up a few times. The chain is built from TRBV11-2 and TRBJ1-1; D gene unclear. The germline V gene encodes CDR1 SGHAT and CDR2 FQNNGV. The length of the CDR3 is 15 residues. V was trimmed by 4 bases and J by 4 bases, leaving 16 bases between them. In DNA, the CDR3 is TGTGCCAGCAGCTCCGACCAATTCACGGGCACTGAAGCTTTCTTT. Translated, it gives CASSSDQFTGTEAFF.

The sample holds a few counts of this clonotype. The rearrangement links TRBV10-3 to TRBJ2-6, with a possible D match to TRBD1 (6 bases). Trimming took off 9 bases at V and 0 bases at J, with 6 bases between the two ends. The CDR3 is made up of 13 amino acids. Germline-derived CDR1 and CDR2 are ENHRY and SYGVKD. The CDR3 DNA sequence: TGTGCCATACAGGGCTCTGGGGCCAACGTCCTGACTTTC. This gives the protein CAIQGSGANVLTF.

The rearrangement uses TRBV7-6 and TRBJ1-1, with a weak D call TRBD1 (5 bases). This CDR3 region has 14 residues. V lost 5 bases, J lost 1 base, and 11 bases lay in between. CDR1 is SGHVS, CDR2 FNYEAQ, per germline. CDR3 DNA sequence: TGTGCCAGCAGCCGGACAACGCCGAACACTGAAGCTTTCTTT. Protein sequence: CASSRTTPNTEAFF.

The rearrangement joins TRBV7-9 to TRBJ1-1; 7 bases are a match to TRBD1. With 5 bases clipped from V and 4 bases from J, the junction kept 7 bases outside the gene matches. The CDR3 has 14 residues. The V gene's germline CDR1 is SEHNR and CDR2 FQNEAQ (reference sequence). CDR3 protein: CASSITGVGTEAFF. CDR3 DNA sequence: TGTGCCAGCAGCATAACAGGGGTTGGCACTGAAGCTTTCTTT.

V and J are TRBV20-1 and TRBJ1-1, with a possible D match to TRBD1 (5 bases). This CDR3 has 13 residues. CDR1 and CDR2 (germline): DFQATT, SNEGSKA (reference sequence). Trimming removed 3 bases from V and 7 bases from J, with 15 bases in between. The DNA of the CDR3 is TGCAGTGCTAGGCACCCGCAGGGAGGTGAAGCTTTCTTT. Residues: CSARHPQGGEAFF.

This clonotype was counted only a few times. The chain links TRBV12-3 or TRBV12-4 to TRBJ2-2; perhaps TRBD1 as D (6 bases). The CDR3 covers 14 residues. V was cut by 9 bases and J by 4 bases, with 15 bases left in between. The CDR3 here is CASSPTGTTGELFF. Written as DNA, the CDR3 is TGTGCCAGTAGTCCGACAGGAACCACCGGGGAGCTGTTTTTT.

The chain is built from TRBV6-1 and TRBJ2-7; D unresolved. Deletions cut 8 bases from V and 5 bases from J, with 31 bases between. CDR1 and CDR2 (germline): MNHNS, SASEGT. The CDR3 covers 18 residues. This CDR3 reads CASRPIYSGAEYLHEQYF. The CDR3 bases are TGTGCCAGCCGCCCGATCTACTCGGGCGCCGAGTATTTACACGAGCAGTACTTC.